These 2 T cell receptor beta chains originate from one sample sequenced in a study of blood T cell repertoires in COVID-19 (dated by TCRdb to 2018 to 2021). Receptors were amplified or captured by the immunoSEQ multiplex PCR assay. TCRdb mirrors the immuneACCESS table, restricted to in-frame sequences. Some clones are absent from its copies; in checked studies, under half trace to an unresolved V gene, and the reason for the others is unknown. This sample has some 310,000 clones in its table, and approximately 87% of those were observed once. 2.5% to 3% of the sample lies in the top ten. The sample taken for sequencing was peripheral blood. The receptors come from a woman aged 30 to 39 with COVID-19, enrolled during active disease.

Regarding this clone: A far more abundant clone sits one base away, making this likely a read error. The CDR3: CASSELGADTGELFF. CDR3 bases: TGTGCCAGCAGTGAACTGGGGGCGGACACCGGGGAGCTGTTTTTT. The chain employs TRBV2 and TRBJ2-2; possibly TRBD1 for D (6 bases). CDR1 is SNHLY, CDR2 FYNNEI, per germline. V gave up 2 bases and J gave up 3 bases, with 10 bases separating them. The CDR3 runs to 15 residues.

The CDR3 is CASRELGTQYF. The CDR3, as DNA: TGTGCCAGCAGAGAACTCGGGACCCAGTACTTC. V and J are TRBV6-4 and TRBJ2-5; no reliable D call. Germline values: CDR1 MRHNA, CDR2 SNTAGT. Trimming left V 6 bases short and J 7 bases short, with 9 bases between. This CDR3 spans 11 amino acids.